The rows below give T cell receptor beta chains drawn from one sample of a study of blood T cell repertoires in COVID-19. The repertoire was sequenced with immunoSEQ multiplex PCR; TCRdb's copy has only in-frame clones and lacks some. The sample holds 65,000 to 75,000 clones, about 81% seen once. Sequencing was performed on peripheral blood. These receptors were collected from a man older than 75 with acute or convalescent COVID-19. Each CDR3 is given with its conserved first and last residue. Each record gives: V gene, clone size, D gene, J gene, CDR3 DNA, CDR3 protein. D genes are given only for firm matches. Some rows have no size entry. The others give once, few or many, or a class for an expanded clone.

V gene: TRBV9
clone size: -
D gene: -
J gene: TRBJ2-5
CDR3 DNA: TGTGCCAGCAGCGTAGTTGGGGGGGCGGGTGAGACCCAGTACTTC
CDR3 protein: CASSVVGGAGETQYF

V gene: TRBV30
clone size: -
D gene: -
J gene: TRBJ2-3
CDR3 DNA: TGTGCCTGGGGGGGGACTGATACGCAGTATTTT
CDR3 protein: CAWGGTDTQYF

V gene: TRBV15
clone size: -
D gene: -
J gene: TRBJ1-2
CDR3 DNA: TGTGCCACCAGCAGAGACTCCCGGGACACCTTCTCCTACACCTTC
CDR3 protein: CATSRDSRDTFSYTF

V gene: TRBV9
clone size: -
D gene: -
J gene: TRBJ1-1
CDR3 DNA: TGTGCCAGCAGCGTTGGGAGGAACACTGAAGCTTTCTTT
CDR3 protein: CASSVGRNTEAFF

V gene: TRBV6-2/TRBV6-3
clone size: many
D gene: TRBD2
J gene: TRBJ2-5
CDR3 DNA: TGTGCCAGCAGCCCCGGACTAGCGGGTCGGAGCCAGTACTTC
CDR3 protein: CASSPGLAGRSQYF

V gene: TRBV5-1
clone size: few
D gene: TRBD1
J gene: TRBJ1-4
CDR3 DNA: TGCGCCAGCAGCTATACCAGGGGGCGCGGTGAAAAACTGTTTTTT
CDR3 protein: CASSYTRGRGEKLFF

V gene: TRBV4-2
clone size: -
D gene: -
J gene: TRBJ1-1
CDR3 DNA: TGTGCCAGCAGCCCGCTCCACATGAACACTGAAGCTTTCTTT
CDR3 protein: CASSPLHMNTEAFF

V gene: TRBV7-6
clone size: once
D gene: TRBD1
J gene: TRBJ2-7
CDR3 DNA: TGTGCCAGCAGCCTATCTAGGGACAGGGGGCGCGAGCAGTACTTC
CDR3 protein: CASSLSRDRGREQYF

V gene: TRBV27
clone size: few
D gene: -
J gene: TRBJ1-2
CDR3 DNA: TGTGCCAGCAGTTTAAGGGGCAGGGCAGGGGAATATGGCTACACCTTC
CDR3 protein: CASSLRGRAGEYGYTF

V gene: TRBV20-1
clone size: few
D gene: -
J gene: TRBJ1-2
CDR3 DNA: TGCAGTGCTAGTGGAGGGGTGGGGGGAGGCTATGGCTACACCTTC
CDR3 protein: CSASGGVGGGYGYTF

V gene: TRBV30
clone size: -
D gene: -
J gene: TRBJ1-2
CDR3 DNA: TGTGCCTGGAGTGCTAGCATAAACTATGGCTACACCTTC
CDR3 protein: CAWSASINYGYTF

V gene: TRBV6-1
clone size: -
D gene: TRBD2
J gene: TRBJ2-5
CDR3 DNA: TGTGCCAGCAGTGCCCTAGCGGGAGTTTCCCAAGAGACCCAGTACTTC
CDR3 protein: CASSALAGVSQETQYF

V gene: TRBV5-1
clone size: -
D gene: -
J gene: TRBJ1-2
CDR3 DNA: TGCGCCAGCAGCTTGGGCGGGGTAGGCAACTATGGCTACACCTTC
CDR3 protein: CASSLGGVGNYGYTF

V gene: TRBV6-2/TRBV6-3
clone size: -
D gene: TRBD2
J gene: TRBJ2-1
CDR3 DNA: TGTGCCAGCAGTTACAGACTAGCGGGGGGTTTGTACAATGAGCAGTTCTTC
CDR3 protein: CASSYRLAGGLYNEQFF

V gene: TRBV14
clone size: -
D gene: -
J gene: TRBJ2-7
CDR3 DNA: TGTGCCAGCAGCCAACAGCCAGGCCCCTACGAGCAGTACTTC
CDR3 protein: CASSQQPGPYEQYF

V gene: TRBV5-1
clone size: once
D gene: TRBD2
J gene: TRBJ2-7
CDR3 DNA: TGCGCCAGCAGCTCGACTAGCGGGGGGTACGAGCAGTACTTC
CDR3 protein: CASSSTSGGYEQYF

V gene: TRBV19
clone size: -
D gene: TRBD1
J gene: TRBJ1-2
CDR3 DNA: TGTGCCAGTACCTCGGACAGGGACGGAGGCTACACCTTC
CDR3 protein: CASTSDRDGGYTF

V gene: TRBV18
clone size: once
D gene: TRBD1
J gene: TRBJ2-7
CDR3 DNA: TGTGCCAGCTCACCTCGGGGACAGGGGGCTTCCTACGAGCAGTACTTC
CDR3 protein: CASSPRGQGASYEQYF

V gene: TRBV6-5
clone size: -
D gene: TRBD1
J gene: TRBJ2-1
CDR3 DNA: TGTGCCAGCAGTTACCAGGGACAGGGGGACAATGAGCAGTTCTTC
CDR3 protein: CASSYQGQGDNEQFF

V gene: TRBV5-1
clone size: -
D gene: -
J gene: TRBJ1-5
CDR3 DNA: TGCGCCAGCAGCTTGGCGGGCGGGAGCAATCAGCCCCAGCATTTT
CDR3 protein: CASSLAGGSNQPQHF

V gene: TRBV7-2
clone size: -
D gene: -
J gene: TRBJ2-2
CDR3 DNA: TGTGCCAGCAGCCCAGGCTTCAGTACCGGGGAGCTGTTTTTT
CDR3 protein: CASSPGFSTGELFF

V gene: TRBV16
clone size: -
D gene: -
J gene: TRBJ2-2
CDR3 DNA: TGTGCCAGCAGCCGCTCAATTCGGTCTGTCGGGACCGGGGAGCTGTTTTTT
CDR3 protein: CASSRSIRSVGTGELFF

V gene: TRBV29-1
clone size: -
D gene: TRBD1
J gene: TRBJ1-2
CDR3 DNA: TGCAGCGTTGAGGACAGGGGGTTTAACTATGGCTACACCTTC
CDR3 protein: CSVEDRGFNYGYTF

V gene: TRBV5-1
clone size: few
D gene: -
J gene: TRBJ1-1
CDR3 DNA: TGCGCCAGCAGCTCAGGACAGAACACTGAAGCTTTCTTT
CDR3 protein: CASSSGQNTEAFF

V gene: TRBV3-1/TRBV3-2
clone size: -
D gene: -
J gene: TRBJ2-3
CDR3 DNA: TGTGCCAGCAGCCCCCGGGACACCACAGATACGCAGTATTTT
CDR3 protein: CASSPRDTTDTQYF

V gene: TRBV7-2
clone size: -
D gene: -
J gene: TRBJ2-7
CDR3 DNA: TGTGCCAGCAGCTTAGCCTGGGCTCACGAGCAGTACTTC
CDR3 protein: CASSLAWAHEQYF

V gene: TRBV9
clone size: -
D gene: -
J gene: TRBJ2-5
CDR3 DNA: TGTGCCAGCAGCGTAGGGAGCTCCCAAGAGACCCAGTACTTC
CDR3 protein: CASSVGSSQETQYF

V gene: TRBV23-1
clone size: -
D gene: TRBD2
J gene: TRBJ2-2
CDR3 DNA: TGCGCCAGCAGTCAATCAGCTGGTGAGCGGGGGGCCCTGAACACCGGGGAGCTGTTTTTT
CDR3 protein: CASSQSAGERGALNTGELFF

V gene: TRBV7-2
clone size: -
D gene: TRBD1
J gene: TRBJ2-3
CDR3 DNA: TGTGCCAGCGGGACAGGGAGGACAGATACGCAGTATTTT
CDR3 protein: CASGTGRTDTQYF

V gene: TRBV7-2
clone size: -
D gene: TRBD2
J gene: TRBJ2-1
CDR3 DNA: TGTGCCAGCAGTTATGCCGGGACTAGTGAGTTCTTC
CDR3 protein: CASSYAGTSEFF

V gene: TRBV2
clone size: -
D gene: -
J gene: TRBJ1-6
CDR3 DNA: TGTGCCAGCAGTGAAATGTCTTGGGAGCGGGGATCACCCCTCCACTTT
CDR3 protein: CASSEMSWERGSPLHF

V gene: TRBV19
clone size: -
D gene: -
J gene: TRBJ1-2
CDR3 DNA: TGTGCCAGTAGTCTGCGGTCTAACTATGGCTACACCTTC
CDR3 protein: CASSLRSNYGYTF

V gene: TRBV2
clone size: -
D gene: TRBD2
J gene: TRBJ2-3
CDR3 DNA: TGTGCCAGCAGTTGGACTAGCGGGAGAGGGTCAGATACGCAGTATTTT
CDR3 protein: CASSWTSGRGSDTQYF

V gene: TRBV2
clone size: -
D gene: TRBD2
J gene: TRBJ2-5
CDR3 DNA: TGTGCCAGCAGTGGGGCTAGCGGGGGAAACCAAGAGACCCAGTACTTC
CDR3 protein: CASSGASGGNQETQYF

V gene: TRBV7-3
clone size: -
D gene: -
J gene: TRBJ2-7
CDR3 DNA: TGTGCCAGCAGCTTAGAGGCTAGCACCGAGCAGTACTTC
CDR3 protein: CASSLEASTEQYF

V gene: TRBV7-3
clone size: -
D gene: TRBD1
J gene: TRBJ2-1
CDR3 DNA: TGTGCCAGCAGCTTATACCCACTAGGGACAGGTGGTGGTGAGCAGTTCTTC
CDR3 protein: CASSLYPLGTGGGEQFF

V gene: TRBV2
clone size: -
D gene: -
J gene: TRBJ2-6
CDR3 DNA: TGTGCCAGCAGTGAGAGGTACCGCTCTGGGGCCAACGTCCTGACTTTC
CDR3 protein: CASSERYRSGANVLTF

V gene: TRBV30
clone size: -
D gene: -
J gene: TRBJ1-1
CDR3 DNA: TGTGCCTGGAGCCCCAGGGCGGCTTTCTTT
CDR3 protein: CAWSPRAAFF

V gene: TRBV6-2/TRBV6-3
clone size: -
D gene: TRBD1
J gene: TRBJ1-4
CDR3 DNA: TGTGCCAGCAGTTACCAACAGGGGGCGAGAGAAAAACTGTTTTTT
CDR3 protein: CASSYQQGAREKLFF

V gene: TRBV5-1
clone size: -
D gene: -
J gene: TRBJ2-3
CDR3 DNA: TGCGCCAGCAGCTTGGCTAGCACGAGCACAGATACGCAGTATTTT
CDR3 protein: CASSLASTSTDTQYF

V gene: TRBV4-2
clone size: -
D gene: -
J gene: TRBJ1-2
CDR3 DNA: TGTGCCAGCAGCCAAGATCGGTGGGAGGGTAGGGACACCTTC
CDR3 protein: CASSQDRWEGRDTF

V gene: TRBV19
clone size: few
D gene: TRBD1
J gene: TRBJ2-5
CDR3 DNA: TGTGCCAGTAGTGGACAGGGTCCAGAGACCCAGTACTTC
CDR3 protein: CASSGQGPETQYF

V gene: TRBV30
clone size: -
D gene: TRBD1
J gene: TRBJ2-7
CDR3 DNA: TGTGCCTGGAGTGTACCCCCGACAGGGACGCGCTACGAGCAGTACTTC
CDR3 protein: CAWSVPPTGTRYEQYF

V gene: TRBV21-1
clone size: -
D gene: -
J gene: TRBJ2-7
CDR3 DNA: TGTGCCAGCAGCAAATGTCGAACAGGGAACTCCTACGAGCAGTACTTC
CDR3 protein: CASSKCRTGNSYEQYF

V gene: TRBV6-6
clone size: -
D gene: -
J gene: TRBJ2-2
CDR3 DNA: TGTGCCAGCAGTTACCTCCTTGACTATTTCACCGGGGAGCTGTTTTTT
CDR3 protein: CASSYLLDYFTGELFF

V gene: TRBV6-1
clone size: -
D gene: -
J gene: TRBJ1-1
CDR3 DNA: TGTGCCAGCAGTGAAAAGATCAGGGCCTACAACACTGAAGCTTTCTTT
CDR3 protein: CASSEKIRAYNTEAFF

V gene: TRBV4-2
clone size: many
D gene: -
J gene: TRBJ1-1
CDR3 DNA: TGTGCCAGCAGCCCACGGTTGAACACTGAAGCTTTCTTT
CDR3 protein: CASSPRLNTEAFF

V gene: TRBV28
clone size: -
D gene: TRBD2
J gene: TRBJ2-1
CDR3 DNA: TGTGCCAGCAGCCTGGGACTAGCGGGACTCATAGAGCAGTTCTTC
CDR3 protein: CASSLGLAGLIEQFF

V gene: TRBV7-6
clone size: once
D gene: TRBD2
J gene: TRBJ2-5
CDR3 DNA: TGTGCCAGCAGCTTAGTAAGGGCCCTGGGACTAGCGGGGGCCCAAGAGACCCAGTACTTC
CDR3 protein: CASSLVRALGLAGAQETQYF

V gene: TRBV30
clone size: -
D gene: -
J gene: TRBJ1-2
CDR3 DNA: TGTGCCTGGAGTGTACCTGGAGCCCTTTACTATGGCTACACCTTC
CDR3 protein: CAWSVPGALYYGYTF

V gene: TRBV7-3
clone size: few
D gene: TRBD1
J gene: TRBJ2-1
CDR3 DNA: TGTGCCAGCAGCTTAATTGGGGACAGGGGTCTGTTCTTC
CDR3 protein: CASSLIGDRGLFF

V gene: TRBV15
clone size: -
D gene: -
J gene: TRBJ2-7
CDR3 DNA: TGTGCCACCAGCGTTGGGGGCCGCGAGCAGTACTTC
CDR3 protein: CATSVGGREQYF